The 4 T cell receptor beta chains listed next were all sequenced from one sample in a study of blood T cell repertoires in COVID-19. TCRdb keeps only in-frame clones here, not all; method: immunoSEQ multiplex PCR. The sample includes some 150,000 clones, 80% to 90% of them seen just once. Sequencing was carried out using peripheral blood. All receptors come from a human donor with acute or convalescent COVID-19. The donor label of this sample is uncertain.

This clone has a handful of counts. The V call is TRBV7-9, the J call TRBJ1-4; D possibly corresponds to TRBD1 (6 bases). CDR1 and CDR2 (germline): SEHNR, FQNEAQ (reference sequence). V gave up 4 bases and J gave up 0 bases, with 18 bases separating them. The CDR3 is 18 amino acids. This CDR3 is CASSSRGGQTATNEKLFF. The CDR3 DNA follows: TGTGCCAGCAGCTCTAGAGGGGGTCAGACCGCAACTAATGAAAAACTGTTTTTT.

The J gene is TRBJ1-2, the V gene TRBV10-3, with D maybe TRBD1 (5 bases). The CDR3 is made up of 16 amino acids. The germline V gene encodes CDR1 ENHRY and CDR2 SYGVKD. V lost 10 bases and J lost 0, with 21 bases in between. The CDR3 reads CATRGRVGRANYGYTF. As DNA, the CDR3 is TGTGCCACCCGAGGCCGAGTAGGCAGGGCTAACTATGGCTACACCTTC.

The V gene is TRBV6-5, the J gene TRBJ1-2; D is undetermined. This CDR3 comprises 15 residues. Trimming pared 5 bases from V and 4 bases from J, leaving 17 bases between. Germline CDR1 MNHEY, CDR2 SVGAGI. This chain's CDR3 is CASSLLQVSAYGYTF. In DNA form, the CDR3 reads TGTGCCAGCAGTCTCCTTCAGGTGTCAGCCTATGGCTACACCTTC.

This sequence joins TRBV2 and TRBJ2-7; TRBD2 matches at 7 bases. J lost 2 bases, V lost 11 bases, and 6 bases had no gene match. The CDR3 has 12 amino acids. Germline V lookup: CDR1 SNHLY, CDR2 FYNNEI. The CDR3 nucleotides are TGTGCCCCCCGGGACTACACCTACGAGCAGTACTTC. It is translated as CAPRDYTYEQYF.